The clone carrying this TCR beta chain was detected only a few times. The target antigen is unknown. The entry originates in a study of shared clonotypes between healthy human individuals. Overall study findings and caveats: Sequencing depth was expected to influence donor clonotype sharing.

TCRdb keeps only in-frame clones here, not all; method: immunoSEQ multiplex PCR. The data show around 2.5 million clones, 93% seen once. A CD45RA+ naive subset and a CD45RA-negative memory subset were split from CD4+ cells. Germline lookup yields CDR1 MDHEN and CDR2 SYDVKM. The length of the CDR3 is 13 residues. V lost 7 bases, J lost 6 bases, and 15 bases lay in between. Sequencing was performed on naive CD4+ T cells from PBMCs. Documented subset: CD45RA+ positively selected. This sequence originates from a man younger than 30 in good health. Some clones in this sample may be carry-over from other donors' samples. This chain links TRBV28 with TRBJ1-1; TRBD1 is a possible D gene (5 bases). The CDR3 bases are TGTGCCAGCAACCCAACAGGAGAATCTGAAGCTTTCTTT. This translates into CASNPTGESEAFF.